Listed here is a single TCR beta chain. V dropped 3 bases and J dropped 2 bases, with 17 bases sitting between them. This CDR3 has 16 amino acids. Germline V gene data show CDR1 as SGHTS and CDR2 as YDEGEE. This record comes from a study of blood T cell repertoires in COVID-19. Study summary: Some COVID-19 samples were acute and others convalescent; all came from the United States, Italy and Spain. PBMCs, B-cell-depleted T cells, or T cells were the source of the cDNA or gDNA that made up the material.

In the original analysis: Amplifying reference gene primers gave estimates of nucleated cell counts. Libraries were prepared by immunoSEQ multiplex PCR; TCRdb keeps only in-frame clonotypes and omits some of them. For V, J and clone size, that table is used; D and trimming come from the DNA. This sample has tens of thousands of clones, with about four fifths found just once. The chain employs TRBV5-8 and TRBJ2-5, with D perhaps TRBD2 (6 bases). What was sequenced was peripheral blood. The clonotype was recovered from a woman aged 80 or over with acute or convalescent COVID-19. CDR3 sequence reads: CASSSGRGAQQETQYF. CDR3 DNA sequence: TGTGCCAGCAGCTCCGGCCGCGGGGCACAGCAAGAGACCCAGTACTTC.